This TCR beta chain emerged from a study of a mutant IDH1 vaccine in newly diagnosed glioma (dated by TCRdb to the early 2020s). In terms of the full investigation: The roughly 30 treated patients were approximately 62% male and 37.5% female, with a mean age of around 40 years. Before enrollment, patients had received standard therapy of radiotherapy alone, temozolomide alone, or radiochemotherapy with temozolomide; most received the combination. Six visits were used for peripheral blood collection: V03 (baseline), V05, V07, V10, V12 and V13. For exploratory analyses, longitudinal TCRB deep sequencing was carried out in about 25 treated patients wherever samples were available. The paper as a whole reports these results and caveats: Across multiple MHC alleles, vaccine-induced immune responses were seen in 90% to 95% of patients. Availability determined which PBMC samples were chosen for TCRB deep sequencing. The authors stated that sample limitations prevented analyses of patient blood samples from being reproduced. No apparent relationship was observed between pseudoprogression and alterations in the top peripheral T cell clonotypes detected by TCRB sequencing.

The library was built by means of the immunoSEQ multiplex PCR assay. Rearranged TCR beta chain sequences were amplified with the hsTCRB Kit following the manufacturer's protocol. Sequencing of TCRB libraries was carried out on an Illumina MiSeq. In the original analysis: The kit vendor's proprietary platform handled demultiplexing, trimming and gene mapping. TCRdb took over this immuneACCESS table, retaining in-frame rearrangements with V and J assigned. Such tables are incomplete; in checked studies, under half of the missing clones stem from an unresolved V gene, and the remainder is unexplained. Clonal size and the V and J genes are those of that table, whereas D and trimming came from the DNA. A total of under 75,000 clones appear in this sample, about 91% of them only once. The ten biggest clones cover roughly 2.7% of the sample. CDR3 length: 13 amino acids, cysteine to phenylalanine. Kept here is only the CDR3 DNA, which spans 39 bases and is read in frame from base 1. V is clipped by 8 bases and J by 5 bases, and the sequence between their germline boundaries is 13 bases long. CDR1 and CDR2 (SNHLY, FYNNEI) derive from the germline V gene.

The time point label on this specimen signifies: baseline, week 1 (first vaccination visit). The label giving this sample's treatment or condition can be read as: pre-vaccination baseline after standard-of-care therapy. Newly diagnosed WHO grade 3 or 4 IDH1-mutant astrocytomas showing loss of nuclear ATRX were present in the donors. The samples were drawn from NOA16, a multicentre, single-arm, open-label phase I trial in Germany that tested a mutant IDH1 peptide vaccine in humans for the first time. For immunogenicity testing, the blood drawn at visit V03 was used as the baseline sample. Genomic DNA for TCRB sequencing was isolated from EDTA blood with the DNeasy Blood and Tissue Kit. Comments on this clone: What antigen it recognizes has not been identified. No per-base quality is available; no much larger clone lies one base away.

Source: PBMCs, taken from a glioma patient treated with radiotherapy, temozolomide or both. This receptor chain uses TRBV2 and TRBJ1-5; TRBD1 is possibly the D segment (5 matching bases). The sequence was collected from a man aged 45-65 years with glioma. The DNA is as follows: TGTGCCAGCGGATGGGGGAGCCATCAGCCCCAGCATTTT. It is translated as CASGWGSHQPQHF.